These T cell receptor beta chains were read from a single sample in a study of blood T cells in healthy people across ages. TCRdb re-derived calls from the 5' RACE reads in MiXCR, one entry per CDR3 protein. The sample lists around 1,000,000 distinct CDR3 sequences, roughly 24% occurring once. The data were also submitted as part of a second study, on T cells of mothers and their children.

The specimen was blood. The receptors were gathered from a girl aged 2 to 10 in good health. Both conserved end residues are part of each CDR3. Fields, in order: clone size, D gene, J gene, V gene, CDR3 DNA, CDR3 protein. A D gene is named only where the DNA matches it firmly. A clone size is listed for some rows: how often the clone was seen (once, few, many), or a class if it is expanded.

size: few
D: NA
J: TRBJ2-7
V: TRBV28
DNA: TGTGCCAGCAGTTCTCCCTACAACGAGCAGTACTTC
CDR3: CASSSPYNEQYF

size: NA
D: NA
J: TRBJ2-2
V: TRBV18
DNA: TGTGCCAGCTCGCGTACCGGGCAGCTAGGGACCGGGGAGCTGTTTTTT
CDR3: CASSRTGQLGTGELFF

size: few
D: NA
J: TRBJ2-7
V: TRBV2
DNA: TGTGCCAGCAGTGTGACAGGTGCCTACGAGCAGTACTTC
CDR3: CASSVTGAYEQYF

size: NA
D: NA
J: TRBJ2-3
V: TRBV12-3/TRBV12-4
DNA: TGTGCCAGCGCCCCCTGGGGGGGCGAAGGGACAGATACGCAGTATTTT
CDR3: CASAPWGGEGTDTQYF

size: NA
D: NA
J: TRBJ2-1
V: TRBV18
DNA: TGTGCCAGCTCACCGGTCGGAGGGGCCTACAATGAGCAGTTCTTC
CDR3: CASSPVGGAYNEQFF

size: few
D: TRBD1
J: TRBJ2-7
V: TRBV11-2
DNA: TGTGCCAGCAGCCCCTGGGACAGGGAGAACGAGCAGTACTTC
CDR3: CASSPWDRENEQYF

size: few
D: TRBD2
J: TRBJ2-7
V: TRBV20-1
DNA: TGCAGTGCTAGAACTGCCGGGACTAGCGGGTTTGAGAGCTACGAGCAGTACTTC
CDR3: CSARTAGTSGFESYEQYF

size: NA
D: NA
J: TRBJ1-1
V: TRBV29-1
DNA: TGCAGCGCGGCCGGACGGTTGAACACTGAAGCTTTCTTT
CDR3: CSAAGRLNTEAFF

size: few
D: NA
J: TRBJ1-2
V: TRBV6-5
DNA: TGTGCCAGCAGCCCAGGTCCGAGTCTTAATGGCTGCACCTTC
CDR3: CASSPGPSLNGCTF

size: few
D: TRBD2
J: TRBJ2-7
V: TRBV11-2
DNA: TGTGCCAGCAGCTTGGGAGGGTTCCCCTACGAGCAGTACTTC
CDR3: CASSLGGFPYEQYF

size: NA
D: TRBD1
J: TRBJ1-4
V: TRBV15
DNA: TGTGCCACCAGCAGAGATTGGGGACAGATGAATGAAAAACTGTTTTTT
CDR3: CATSRDWGQMNEKLFF

size: many
D: TRBD1
J: TRBJ1-1
V: TRBV20-1
DNA: TGCAGTGCTAGAGATCCGCGGACAGGGGGTTTTGACACTGAAGCTTTCTTT
CDR3: CSARDPRTGGFDTEAFF

size: few
D: NA
J: TRBJ2-1
V: TRBV3-1
DNA: TGTGCCAGCAGCCTGGGCTATGGGGTCAGCTCCTACAATGAGCAGTTCTTC
CDR3: CASSLGYGVSSYNEQFF

size: once
D: NA
J: TRBJ2-7
V: TRBV7-2
DNA: TGTGCCAGCAGCTTAGCGTGGACTGCTAAGAAGCAGTACTTC
CDR3: CASSLAWTAKKQYF

size: few
D: TRBD2
J: TRBJ2-3
V: TRBV7-8
DNA: TGTGCCAGCAGCTTTCTAGCGGGGGCGCCCACAGATACGCAGTATTTT
CDR3: CASSFLAGAPTDTQYF

size: NA
D: NA
J: TRBJ1-6
V: TRBV20-1
DNA: TGCAGTGCTAGTCGTCAGGTTAGGGATTCACCCCTCCACTTT
CDR3: CSASRQVRDSPLHF

size: NA
D: NA
J: TRBJ1-1
V: TRBV29-1
DNA: TGCAGCGCTACAGGAGTGAACGCTGAAGCTTTCTTT
CDR3: CSATGVNAEAFF

size: NA
D: NA
J: TRBJ1-2
V: TRBV12-3/TRBV12-4
DNA: TGTGCCAGCAGTTTAGGGTTTTTTGGTTATGGCTACACCTTC
CDR3: CASSLGFFGYGYTF

size: NA
D: NA
J: TRBJ2-7
V: TRBV5-1
DNA: TGCGCCAGCAGCCCACGCCAGGGGAACCCCTACGAGCAGTACTTC
CDR3: CASSPRQGNPYEQYF

size: NA
D: TRBD2
J: TRBJ2-3
V: TRBV23-1
DNA: TGCGCCAGCAGTTTAGAGCGGGAGAGCACAGATACGCAGTATTTT
CDR3: CASSLERESTDTQYF

size: NA
D: NA
J: TRBJ2-1
V: TRBV20-1
DNA: TGCAGTGCTAGAGATATCGATGAGCAGTTCTTC
CDR3: CSARDIDEQFF

size: NA
D: NA
J: TRBJ2-5
V: TRBV19
DNA: TGTGCCAGTAGTACCTGGGACTCCTCAACGGAAACCCAGTACTTC
CDR3: CASSTWDSSTETQYF

size: few
D: NA
J: TRBJ2-7
V: TRBV7-2
DNA: TGTGCCAGCAGCTCATGGACAGCCTACGAGCAGTACTTC
CDR3: CASSSWTAYEQYF

size: NA
D: TRBD2
J: TRBJ2-1
V: TRBV20-1
DNA: TGCAGTGCTAGTAGCGGGAGGGCCGATGAGCAGTTCTTC
CDR3: CSASSGRADEQFF

size: few
D: TRBD1
J: TRBJ1-2
V: TRBV11-2
DNA: TGTGCCAGCAGCTTAAGTCCAAGGACAGGGAATTCGACTCGAGGCTACACCTTC
CDR3: CASSLSPRTGNSTRGYTF

size: few
D: NA
J: TRBJ1-2
V: TRBV5-1
DNA: TGCGCCAGCAGCCCCTCTGTTGGCCAGAGGGGCTACACCTTC
CDR3: CASSPSVGQRGYTF

size: few
D: TRBD1
J: TRBJ2-5
V: TRBV20-1
DNA: TGCAGTGCTAGAGGCCGGGACAGCCCCCCGAGAGGCGAGACCCAGTACTTC
CDR3: CSARGRDSPPRGETQYF

size: NA
D: NA
J: TRBJ2-7
V: TRBV2
DNA: TGTGCCAGCAGTGAAGTTGAGGTTTTGGCCCCCCACTACGAGCAGTACTTC
CDR3: CASSEVEVLAPHYEQYF

size: NA
D: NA
J: TRBJ2-1
V: TRBV7-8
DNA: TGTGCCGGCAGCCCAGGGGATTATAGCTCCTACAATGAGCAGTTCTTC
CDR3: CAGSPGDYSSYNEQFF

size: NA
D: TRBD2
J: TRBJ2-7
V: TRBV5-1
DNA: TGCGCCAGCAGCTTGGTGATAGCGGGAGTAGACGAGCAGTACTTC
CDR3: CASSLVIAGVDEQYF

size: NA
D: TRBD2
J: TRBJ2-1
V: TRBV2
DNA: TGTGCCACCGAGAGCGGGGGCCCCTACAATGAGCAGTTCTTC
CDR3: CATESGGPYNEQFF

size: NA
D: NA
J: TRBJ1-1
V: TRBV12-3/TRBV12-4
DNA: TGTGCCAGCAGTTTAGAGTTGGGAGCTTTCTTT
CDR3: CASSLELGAFF

size: NA
D: TRBD2
J: TRBJ2-1
V: TRBV29-1
DNA: TGCAGCGTTGATTTTTTTACACTAGCGGGACTAGTCACCCCCTACAATGAGCAGTTCTTC
CDR3: CSVDFFTLAGLVTPYNEQFF

size: NA
D: NA
J: TRBJ2-7
V: TRBV20-1
DNA: TGCAGTGCCACCTGGGACCGGGGGCCCTACGAGCAGTACTTC
CDR3: CSATWDRGPYEQYF

size: NA
D: NA
J: TRBJ2-4
V: TRBV28
DNA: TGTGCCAGCACCTCTTTCAACCCGCTGGATGACAAAAACATTCAGTACTTC
CDR3: CASTSFNPLDDKNIQYF

size: few
D: TRBD1
J: TRBJ1-3
V: TRBV29-1
DNA: TGCAGCGTAGGGGGACAGCTCTCTGGAAACACCATATATTTT
CDR3: CSVGGQLSGNTIYF

size: many
D: TRBD2
J: TRBJ2-7
V: TRBV28
DNA: TGTGCCAGCCACCGCGGGGGGACAAAAGCATACGAGCAGTACTTC
CDR3: CASHRGGTKAYEQYF

size: few
D: TRBD2
J: TRBJ2-5
V: TRBV7-2
DNA: TGTGCCAGCAGCCCGGGGGGATTAGGAGAGACCCAGTACTTC
CDR3: CASSPGGLGETQYF

size: NA
D: TRBD1
J: TRBJ1-2
V: TRBV12-3/TRBV12-4
DNA: TGTGCCAGCAGCTTTCGACTGGGACAGGGGTATGGCTACACCTTC
CDR3: CASSFRLGQGYGYTF

size: few
D: NA
J: TRBJ1-1
V: TRBV27
DNA: TGTGCCAGCAGTCCACGGACGGTAGATCGATATGAAGCTTTCTTT
CDR3: CASSPRTVDRYEAFF